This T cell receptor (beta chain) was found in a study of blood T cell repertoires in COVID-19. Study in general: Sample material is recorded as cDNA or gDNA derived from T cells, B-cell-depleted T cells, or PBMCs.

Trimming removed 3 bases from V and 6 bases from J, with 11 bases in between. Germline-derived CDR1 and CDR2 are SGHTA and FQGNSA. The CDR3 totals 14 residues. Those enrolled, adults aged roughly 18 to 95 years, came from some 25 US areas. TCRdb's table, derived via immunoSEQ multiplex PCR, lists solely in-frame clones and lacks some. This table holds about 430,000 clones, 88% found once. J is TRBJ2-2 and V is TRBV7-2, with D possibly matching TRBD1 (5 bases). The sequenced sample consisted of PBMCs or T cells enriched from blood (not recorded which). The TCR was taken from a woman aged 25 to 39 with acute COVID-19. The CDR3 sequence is CASSFQGASGELFF. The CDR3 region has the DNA TGTGCCAGCAGCTTTCAAGGGGCGTCCGGGGAGCTGTTTTTT.